The 13 T cell receptor beta chains presented below share a single source sample, sequenced in a study of tumor-infiltrating lymphocytes in primary liver carcinoma. With 500 ng total RNA as template and a constant-region primer, TCR beta cDNA was made. Researchers made the TCR beta libraries by running three nested multiplex PCR rounds with slightly modified ARM-PCR. TRBV1-TRBV30 forward and Cbeta reverse primers drove the first two approximately 10-cycle rounds. TCRdb independently ran MiXCR on the multiplex PCR reads; one entry per CDR3 protein. The table shows approximately 300,000 distinct CDR3 sequences, with around three fifths occurring only once. Alongside blood RNA obtained from unsorted whole blood, germline DNA was also extracted. Input material: peripheral blood. The source of these receptors is a man aged 35 to 55 with primary liver carcinoma and hepatitis B virus infection.

The sample holds one count of this clonotype. The chain combines TRBV11-2 with TRBJ2-7; no reliable D call. The germline V gene encodes CDR1 SGHAT and CDR2 FQNNGV. The V end lost 5 bases, the J end lost 0 bases, and 11 bases lay between the germline ends. CDR3 size: 14 residues. The CDR3 DNA reads TGTGCCAGCAGCCTGAGACTCACCTCCTACGAGCAGTACTTC. Amino acids: CASSLRLTSYEQYF.

This clonotype was picked up many times. The genes are TRBV6-5 and TRBJ2-1, with 12 bases aligning to TRBD2. The germline CDR1 and CDR2 sequences are MNHEY and SVGAGI. Trimming cost V 5 bases and J 7 bases; bases outside gene matches: 9. The CDR3 consists of 16 residues. This CDR3 reads CASSPRTSGRRNEQFF. The CDR3 coding sequence is TGTGCCAGCAGTCCCCGCACTAGCGGGAGGAGGAATGAGCAGTTCTTC.

The rearrangement links TRBV28 to TRBJ2-7; TRBD1 matches 8 bases. The J segment lost 4 bases and the V segment lost 10 bases, leaving 6 bases of the junction unmatched. The CDR3 consists of 12 residues. Per the germline V gene, CDR1 is MDHEN and CDR2 is SYDVKM. This chain's CDR3 is CAIQGAGYEQYF. CDR3 nucleotides: TGTGCCATCCAGGGGGCGGGTTACGAGCAGTACTTC.

A word on this clonotype: The junction does not match germline at one end; this may be a read error. The chain is built from TRBV11-2 and TRBJ2-5; perhaps D is TRBD1 or TRBD2 (5 bases each). There are 14 residues in the CDR3. Germline V lookup: CDR1 SGHAT, CDR2 FQNNGV. The CDR3 spells CASSLRGDGETQYF. The CDR3 DNA reads TGTGCCAGCAGCTTACGTGGGGACGGAGAGACGCAGTACTTC.

About this clonotype: A read error may account for a junction end that differs from germline. The V gene is TRBV14, the J gene TRBJ2-1, with D tentatively TRBD2 (6 bases). The CDR3 is 18 amino acids. The V gene's germline CDR1 is SGHDN and CDR2 FVKESK. The CDR3 bases are TGTACCAGCAGCCAAGGGGACGGGAGAAGACTACTAAACAATGAGCAGTTCTTC. Its protein product is CTSSQGDGRRLLNNEQFF.

The chain joins TRBV5-8 to TRBJ1-1, with D unclear. Germline CDR1 SGHTS, CDR2 YDEGEE. The CDR3 consists of 17 residues. The germline V and J ends were trimmed by 3 bases and 0 bases, with 18 bases remaining between them. CDR3 amino acids: CASSSGIKRVLNTEAFF. The CDR3 nucleotides are TGTGCCAGCAGCTCTGGGATTAAAAGGGTTTTGAACACTGAAGCTTTCTTT.

Many counts were recorded for this clonotype. The V gene is TRBV6-5, the J gene TRBJ2-5, with D maybe TRBD2 (6 bases). The V gene lost 7 bases and the J gene lost 7 bases, with 25 bases spanning the gap. The CDR3 totals 16 residues. CDR1 MNHEY and CDR2 SVGAGI come from the germline V gene. The CDR3: CASTSPSGTGFRTQYF. In nucleotides, the CDR3 is TGTGCCAGCACCTCACCCTCGGGGACTGGGTTTAGGACCCAGTACTTC.

V gene TRBV10-2 combines with J gene TRBJ1-5; 9 bases match TRBD1. The CDR3 covers 16 residues. J was trimmed by 5 bases and V by 3 bases; bases with no gene match: 8. The germline V gene encodes CDR1 WSHSY and CDR2 SAAADI. CDR3 coding DNA: TGCGCCAGCAGTGAAAACAGGGGGCAGGGCTATCAGCCCCAGCATTTT. This gives the protein CASSENRGQGYQPQHF.

As to this clonotype: The junction shows a germline mismatch at one end, possibly a read error. This chain connects TRBV11-1 to TRBJ2-4; weak D call: TRBD1 (5 bases). The CDR3 covers 13 residues. Germline CDR1 and CDR2: SGHAT and FQDESV (reference sequence). The CDR3: CASSLEGINIHYF. The CDR3 bases are TGTGCCAGCAGCTTAGAGGGGATAAACATTCATTACTTC.

As concerns this clonotype: The junction does not match germline at one end; this may be a read error. V usage is TRBV28 and J usage is TRBJ2-1; D gene unclear. Germline CDR1 is MDHEN and CDR2 is SYDVKM. The CDR3 runs 15 residues. CDR3 DNA: TGTGCCAGCAGTTTAGTTAGGGCATCTGGGAATGAGCAGATCTTC. Protein sequence: CASSLVRASGNEQIF.

V gene TRBV4-1 combines with J gene TRBJ2-1; a possible D gene is TRBD1 (5 bases). The CDR3 runs 15 residues. The germline V gene encodes CDR1 MGHRA and CDR2 YSYEKL. Trimming took 1 base from V and 4 from J, leaving 11 bases between them. The CDR3 spells CASSQGQQGYNEQFF. CDR3 nucleotides: TGCGCCAGCAGCCAAGGACAGCAGGGTTACAATGAGCAGTTCTTC.

About this clonotype: Being one base from a much bigger clone, this may be a read error. J is TRBJ2-7 and V is TRBV10-3; TRBD2 agrees at 9 bases. Germline-derived CDR1 and CDR2 are ENHRY and SYGVKD. V gave up 6 bases and J gave up 3 bases; unmatched junction bases: 9. The CDR3 totals 15 residues. The CDR3 loop reads CAIRSGISGSYEQYF. CDR3 DNA: TGTGCCATCAGATCCGGGATTAGCGGGAGCTACGAGCAGTACTTC.

Concerning this clonotype: One base away lies a much larger clone, so this may be a sequencing read error. CDR3 in amino acids: CASSPYLAEAFF. For the CDR3, the DNA is TGTGCCAGCAGTCCCTACCTCGCTGAAGCTTTCTTT. The chain combines TRBV14 with TRBJ1-1, with D uncertain. CDR1 is SGHDN, CDR2 FVKESK, per germline. The CDR3 runs to 12 residues. Trimming removed 6 bases from V and 6 bases from J, with 11 bases in between.